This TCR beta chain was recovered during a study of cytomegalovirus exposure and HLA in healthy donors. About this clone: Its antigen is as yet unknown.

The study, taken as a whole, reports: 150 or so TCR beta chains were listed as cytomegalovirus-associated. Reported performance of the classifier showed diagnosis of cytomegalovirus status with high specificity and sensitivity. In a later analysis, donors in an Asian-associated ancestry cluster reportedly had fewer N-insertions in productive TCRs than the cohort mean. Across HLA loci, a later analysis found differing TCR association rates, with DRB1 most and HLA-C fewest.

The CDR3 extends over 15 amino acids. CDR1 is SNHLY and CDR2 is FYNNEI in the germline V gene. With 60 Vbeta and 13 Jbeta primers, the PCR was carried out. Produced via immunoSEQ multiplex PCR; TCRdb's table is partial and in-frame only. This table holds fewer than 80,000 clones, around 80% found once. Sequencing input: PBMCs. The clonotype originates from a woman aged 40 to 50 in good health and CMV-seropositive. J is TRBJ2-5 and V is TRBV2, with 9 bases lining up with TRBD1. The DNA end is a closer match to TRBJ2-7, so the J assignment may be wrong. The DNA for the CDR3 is TGTGCCAGCTCGGCCCCGGGACAGGGATTGCACGAGCAGTACTTC. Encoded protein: CASSAPGQGLHEQYF.